The rows below give T cell receptor beta chains drawn from one sample of a study of beta chain features in type 1 diabetes. Only in-frame clones appear in the TCRdb table, and some are missing; sequencing was by immunoSEQ multiplex PCR. Here the sample spans approximately 360,000 clones, over 10% being singletons. The sequencing input was naive CD4+ T cells from blood. These receptors all come from a woman younger than 30 with type 1 diabetes. The CDR3 runs from the conserved cysteine through the conserved F or W. A D gene is named only where the DNA matches it firmly. Expanded clones get a size class; other rows say once, few or many, or leave the size out.

TRBJ1-1 NA NA TRBV5-1 CASSLAGNTEAFF TGCGCCAGCAGCTTGGCCGGGAACACTGAAGCTTTCTTT
TRBJ1-2 NA NA TRBV5-1 CASRLRRVANYGYTF TGCGCCAGCAGACTACGCAGGGTAGCTAACTATGGCTACACCTTC
TRBJ2-7 few NA TRBV28 CATLPPGKNEQYF TGTGCCACCCTGCCGCCGGGGAAAAACGAGCAGTACTTC
TRBJ2-2 NA TRBD1 TRBV28 CASTSLGQSNTGELFF TGTGCCAGCACGAGCCTGGGACAGTCGAACACCGGGGAGCTGTTTTTT
TRBJ1-1 NA NA TRBV5-6 CASSLFRARNTEAFF TGTGCCAGCAGCTTGTTCAGGGCGCGAAACACTGAAGCTTTCTTT
TRBJ1-1 few TRBD1 TRBV4-3 CASSGNRGNTEAFF TGCGCCAGCAGCGGGAACAGGGGAAATACTGAAGCTTTCTTT
TRBJ2-7 few TRBD1 TRBV27 CASTRGGRGISSEQYF TGTGCCAGCACCCGTGGGGGCAGGGGGATATCTAGCGAGCAGTACTTC
TRBJ2-7 few TRBD1 TRBV7-9 CASSLLGQGNYEQYF TGTGCCAGCAGCTTATTGGGACAGGGGAACTACGAGCAGTACTTC
TRBJ2-3 few TRBD2 TRBV6-5 CASSYGASGSSDTQYF TGTGCCAGCAGTTACGGGGCTAGCGGGAGCTCAGATACGCAGTATTTT
TRBJ2-2 NA NA TRBV9 CASSVTPDRAITGELFF TGTGCCAGCAGCGTAACCCCAGACAGAGCGATCACCGGGGAGCTGTTTTTT
TRBJ1-2 NA TRBD1 TRBV18 CASSPRPGQGTLNYGYTF TGTGCCAGCTCACCACGTCCAGGACAGGGGACCCTTAACTATGGCTACACCTTC
TRBJ2-4 few NA TRBV13 CASSPGLMKNIQYF TGTGCCAGCAGCCCCGGACTGATGAAGAACATTCAGTACTTC
TRBJ2-7 NA NA TRBV5-1 CASSLGDSTREQYF TGCGCCAGCAGCTTGGGAGACTCGACGCGCGAGCAGTACTTC
TRBJ1-5 few NA TRBV19 CASRTVEGNQPQHF TGTGCCAGTCGGACAGTCGAGGGCAATCAGCCCCAGCATTTT
TRBJ1-2 NA NA TRBV6-6 CASSYLGRSLLSF TGTGCCAGCAGTTATCTCGGCAGGTCGCTTTTGTCCTTC
TRBJ2-5 NA NA TRBV5-1 CASSLEGETQYF TGCGCCAGCAGCTTGGAGGGGGAGACCCAGTACTTC
TRBJ2-7 NA NA TRBV6-5 CASSYAGRGYEQYF TGTGCCAGCAGTTACGCCGGGAGAGGTTACGAGCAGTACTTC
TRBJ2-3 NA TRBD1 TRBV29-1 CSVLDRGTKDTQYF TGCAGCGTTTTAGACAGGGGGACGAAAGATACGCAGTATTTT
TRBJ2-1 NA NA TRBV14 CASSKTGDAGFF TGTGCCAGCAGCAAAACCGGTGATGCGGGGTTCTTC
TRBJ2-7 few TRBD2 TRBV5-6 CASSSSSGSYEQYF TGTGCCAGCAGCTCATCTAGCGGGAGCTACGAGCAGTACTTC
TRBJ1-6 NA NA TRBV2 CASTIQGPYNSPLHF TGTGCCAGCACCATACAGGGCCCCTATAATTCACCCCTCCACTTT
TRBJ2-1 few NA TRBV25-1 CASSEGGRAKNEQFF TGTGCCAGCAGTGAAGGGGGCCGGGCGAAAAATGAGCAGTTCTTC
TRBJ2-6 NA NA TRBV28 CASTPGGSGANVLTF TGTGCCAGCACCCCCGGAGGGTCTGGGGCCAACGTCCTGACTTTC
TRBJ2-3 few TRBD2 TRBV19 CASSTSISGSSTDTQYF TGTGCCAGTAGTACCTCAATAAGCGGGAGTAGCACAGATACGCAGTATTTT
TRBJ2-1 NA NA TRBV7-9 CASSPVYNEQFF TGTGCCAGCAGCCCCGTCTACAATGAGCAGTTCTTC
TRBJ1-5 few NA TRBV15 CATSGDDISIRPQHF TGTGCCACCAGCGGAGACGACATATCAATCAGGCCCCAGCATTTT
TRBJ1-4 NA NA TRBV11-1 CASSLGHTTTNEKLFF TGTGCCAGCAGCCTCGGACATACGACAACTAATGAAAAACTGTTTTTT
TRBJ2-5 few TRBD1 TRBV29-1 CSATGGQETQYF TGCAGCGCCACAGGGGGCCAAGAGACCCAGTACTTC
TRBJ1-5 few TRBD1 TRBV10-3 CAISEQGSNQPQHF TGTGCCATCAGCGAACAGGGGAGCAATCAGCCCCAGCATTTT
TRBJ1-5 NA NA TRBV7-2 CASSLVQGSGQPQHF TGTGCCAGCAGCTTAGTTCAGGGGTCAGGTCAGCCCCAGCATTTT
TRBJ2-5 few TRBD2 TRBV4-3 CASSPKRGAQETQYF TGCGCCAGCTCTCCCAAGCGGGGGGCTCAAGAGACCCAGTACTTC
TRBJ1-1 NA NA TRBV29-1 CSVAYTGGDGTEAFF TGCAGCGTGGCCTATACGGGGGGTGATGGGACTGAAGCTTTCTTT
TRBJ2-1 few NA TRBV7-2 CASSLGWADNEQFF TGTGCCAGCAGCTTGGGTTGGGCAGATAATGAGCAGTTCTTC
TRBJ2-7 NA NA TRBV29-1 CSVDEQYF TGCAGCGTCGACGAGCAGTACTTC
TRBJ1-2 few NA TRBV29-1 CSVSPRLDRFYGYTF TGCAGCGTCTCGCCCCGATTAGACAGATTTTATGGCTACACCTTC
TRBJ2-3 NA TRBD2 TRBV4-1 CASSQGAGGRWTDTQYF TGCGCCAGCAGCCAAGGGGCGGGGGGGCGGTGGACAGATACGCAGTATTTT
TRBJ2-6 NA NA TRBV9 CASSVRGISGANVLTF TGTGCCAGCAGCGTCCGGGGGATTTCTGGGGCCAACGTCCTGACTTTC
TRBJ1-4 few NA TRBV7-2 CASRTRAYANEKLFF TGTGCCTCTCGTACCAGGGCGTATGCTAATGAAAAACTGTTTTTT
TRBJ1-2 NA NA TRBV21-1 CASSNSRGQNSVYTF TGTGCCAGCAGTAATTCAAGAGGACAGAACTCCGTCTACACCTTC
TRBJ2-2 few NA TRBV13 CASSWGVGDTGELFF TGTGCCAGCTCCTGGGGCGTAGGAGACACCGGGGAGCTGTTTTTT
TRBJ2-5 NA TRBD2 TRBV7-2 CASSLGRGYRETQYF TGTGCCAGCAGCTTGGGGCGGGGGTATCGAGAGACCCAGTACTTC
TRBJ2-5 few TRBD1 TRBV29-1 CSARPGQGAETQYF TGCAGCGCACGACCGGGACAGGGGGCCGAGACCCAGTACTTC
TRBJ1-2 NA TRBD1 TRBV4-3 CASSERDRVIGVDGYTF TGCGCCAGCAGCGAACGGGACAGGGTAATCGGGGTGGATGGCTACACCTTC
TRBJ1-1 NA TRBD1 TRBV19 CASSSRDRGRRTEAFF TGTGCCAGTAGTAGCCGGGACAGGGGGAGGAGGACTGAAGCTTTCTTT
TRBJ2-7 NA NA TRBV18 CASSPGGSYEQYF TGTGCCAGCTCACCAGGCGGATCCTACGAGCAGTACTTC
TRBJ1-2 few TRBD1 TRBV5-6 CASSLRTGYGYTF TGTGCCAGCAGCCTAAGGACAGGCTATGGCTACACCTTC
TRBJ2-7 few NA TRBV7-2 CASSLDNEQYF TGTGCCAGCAGCTTAGATAACGAGCAGTACTTC
TRBJ2-5 NA TRBD1 TRBV23-1 CASSPPRTGGETQYF TGCGCCAGCAGTCCTCCGAGGACAGGGGGAGAGACCCAGTACTTC
TRBJ2-1 NA NA TRBV7-3 CASSRLGTEQFF TGTGCCAGCAGCCGTTTGGGGACAGAGCAGTTCTTC
TRBJ2-3 few NA TRBV7-3 CASSLTTQDTQYF TGTGCCAGCAGCTTAACAACGCAGGATACGCAGTATTTT
TRBJ2-1 few TRBD2 TRBV7-2 CASAPLAGGGTYNEQFF TGTGCCAGCGCCCCCCTAGCGGGAGGGGGAACCTACAATGAGCAGTTCTTC
TRBJ2-3 NA NA TRBV28 CASMFPETTDTQYF TGTGCCAGCATGTTTCCAGAAACCACAGATACGCAGTATTTT